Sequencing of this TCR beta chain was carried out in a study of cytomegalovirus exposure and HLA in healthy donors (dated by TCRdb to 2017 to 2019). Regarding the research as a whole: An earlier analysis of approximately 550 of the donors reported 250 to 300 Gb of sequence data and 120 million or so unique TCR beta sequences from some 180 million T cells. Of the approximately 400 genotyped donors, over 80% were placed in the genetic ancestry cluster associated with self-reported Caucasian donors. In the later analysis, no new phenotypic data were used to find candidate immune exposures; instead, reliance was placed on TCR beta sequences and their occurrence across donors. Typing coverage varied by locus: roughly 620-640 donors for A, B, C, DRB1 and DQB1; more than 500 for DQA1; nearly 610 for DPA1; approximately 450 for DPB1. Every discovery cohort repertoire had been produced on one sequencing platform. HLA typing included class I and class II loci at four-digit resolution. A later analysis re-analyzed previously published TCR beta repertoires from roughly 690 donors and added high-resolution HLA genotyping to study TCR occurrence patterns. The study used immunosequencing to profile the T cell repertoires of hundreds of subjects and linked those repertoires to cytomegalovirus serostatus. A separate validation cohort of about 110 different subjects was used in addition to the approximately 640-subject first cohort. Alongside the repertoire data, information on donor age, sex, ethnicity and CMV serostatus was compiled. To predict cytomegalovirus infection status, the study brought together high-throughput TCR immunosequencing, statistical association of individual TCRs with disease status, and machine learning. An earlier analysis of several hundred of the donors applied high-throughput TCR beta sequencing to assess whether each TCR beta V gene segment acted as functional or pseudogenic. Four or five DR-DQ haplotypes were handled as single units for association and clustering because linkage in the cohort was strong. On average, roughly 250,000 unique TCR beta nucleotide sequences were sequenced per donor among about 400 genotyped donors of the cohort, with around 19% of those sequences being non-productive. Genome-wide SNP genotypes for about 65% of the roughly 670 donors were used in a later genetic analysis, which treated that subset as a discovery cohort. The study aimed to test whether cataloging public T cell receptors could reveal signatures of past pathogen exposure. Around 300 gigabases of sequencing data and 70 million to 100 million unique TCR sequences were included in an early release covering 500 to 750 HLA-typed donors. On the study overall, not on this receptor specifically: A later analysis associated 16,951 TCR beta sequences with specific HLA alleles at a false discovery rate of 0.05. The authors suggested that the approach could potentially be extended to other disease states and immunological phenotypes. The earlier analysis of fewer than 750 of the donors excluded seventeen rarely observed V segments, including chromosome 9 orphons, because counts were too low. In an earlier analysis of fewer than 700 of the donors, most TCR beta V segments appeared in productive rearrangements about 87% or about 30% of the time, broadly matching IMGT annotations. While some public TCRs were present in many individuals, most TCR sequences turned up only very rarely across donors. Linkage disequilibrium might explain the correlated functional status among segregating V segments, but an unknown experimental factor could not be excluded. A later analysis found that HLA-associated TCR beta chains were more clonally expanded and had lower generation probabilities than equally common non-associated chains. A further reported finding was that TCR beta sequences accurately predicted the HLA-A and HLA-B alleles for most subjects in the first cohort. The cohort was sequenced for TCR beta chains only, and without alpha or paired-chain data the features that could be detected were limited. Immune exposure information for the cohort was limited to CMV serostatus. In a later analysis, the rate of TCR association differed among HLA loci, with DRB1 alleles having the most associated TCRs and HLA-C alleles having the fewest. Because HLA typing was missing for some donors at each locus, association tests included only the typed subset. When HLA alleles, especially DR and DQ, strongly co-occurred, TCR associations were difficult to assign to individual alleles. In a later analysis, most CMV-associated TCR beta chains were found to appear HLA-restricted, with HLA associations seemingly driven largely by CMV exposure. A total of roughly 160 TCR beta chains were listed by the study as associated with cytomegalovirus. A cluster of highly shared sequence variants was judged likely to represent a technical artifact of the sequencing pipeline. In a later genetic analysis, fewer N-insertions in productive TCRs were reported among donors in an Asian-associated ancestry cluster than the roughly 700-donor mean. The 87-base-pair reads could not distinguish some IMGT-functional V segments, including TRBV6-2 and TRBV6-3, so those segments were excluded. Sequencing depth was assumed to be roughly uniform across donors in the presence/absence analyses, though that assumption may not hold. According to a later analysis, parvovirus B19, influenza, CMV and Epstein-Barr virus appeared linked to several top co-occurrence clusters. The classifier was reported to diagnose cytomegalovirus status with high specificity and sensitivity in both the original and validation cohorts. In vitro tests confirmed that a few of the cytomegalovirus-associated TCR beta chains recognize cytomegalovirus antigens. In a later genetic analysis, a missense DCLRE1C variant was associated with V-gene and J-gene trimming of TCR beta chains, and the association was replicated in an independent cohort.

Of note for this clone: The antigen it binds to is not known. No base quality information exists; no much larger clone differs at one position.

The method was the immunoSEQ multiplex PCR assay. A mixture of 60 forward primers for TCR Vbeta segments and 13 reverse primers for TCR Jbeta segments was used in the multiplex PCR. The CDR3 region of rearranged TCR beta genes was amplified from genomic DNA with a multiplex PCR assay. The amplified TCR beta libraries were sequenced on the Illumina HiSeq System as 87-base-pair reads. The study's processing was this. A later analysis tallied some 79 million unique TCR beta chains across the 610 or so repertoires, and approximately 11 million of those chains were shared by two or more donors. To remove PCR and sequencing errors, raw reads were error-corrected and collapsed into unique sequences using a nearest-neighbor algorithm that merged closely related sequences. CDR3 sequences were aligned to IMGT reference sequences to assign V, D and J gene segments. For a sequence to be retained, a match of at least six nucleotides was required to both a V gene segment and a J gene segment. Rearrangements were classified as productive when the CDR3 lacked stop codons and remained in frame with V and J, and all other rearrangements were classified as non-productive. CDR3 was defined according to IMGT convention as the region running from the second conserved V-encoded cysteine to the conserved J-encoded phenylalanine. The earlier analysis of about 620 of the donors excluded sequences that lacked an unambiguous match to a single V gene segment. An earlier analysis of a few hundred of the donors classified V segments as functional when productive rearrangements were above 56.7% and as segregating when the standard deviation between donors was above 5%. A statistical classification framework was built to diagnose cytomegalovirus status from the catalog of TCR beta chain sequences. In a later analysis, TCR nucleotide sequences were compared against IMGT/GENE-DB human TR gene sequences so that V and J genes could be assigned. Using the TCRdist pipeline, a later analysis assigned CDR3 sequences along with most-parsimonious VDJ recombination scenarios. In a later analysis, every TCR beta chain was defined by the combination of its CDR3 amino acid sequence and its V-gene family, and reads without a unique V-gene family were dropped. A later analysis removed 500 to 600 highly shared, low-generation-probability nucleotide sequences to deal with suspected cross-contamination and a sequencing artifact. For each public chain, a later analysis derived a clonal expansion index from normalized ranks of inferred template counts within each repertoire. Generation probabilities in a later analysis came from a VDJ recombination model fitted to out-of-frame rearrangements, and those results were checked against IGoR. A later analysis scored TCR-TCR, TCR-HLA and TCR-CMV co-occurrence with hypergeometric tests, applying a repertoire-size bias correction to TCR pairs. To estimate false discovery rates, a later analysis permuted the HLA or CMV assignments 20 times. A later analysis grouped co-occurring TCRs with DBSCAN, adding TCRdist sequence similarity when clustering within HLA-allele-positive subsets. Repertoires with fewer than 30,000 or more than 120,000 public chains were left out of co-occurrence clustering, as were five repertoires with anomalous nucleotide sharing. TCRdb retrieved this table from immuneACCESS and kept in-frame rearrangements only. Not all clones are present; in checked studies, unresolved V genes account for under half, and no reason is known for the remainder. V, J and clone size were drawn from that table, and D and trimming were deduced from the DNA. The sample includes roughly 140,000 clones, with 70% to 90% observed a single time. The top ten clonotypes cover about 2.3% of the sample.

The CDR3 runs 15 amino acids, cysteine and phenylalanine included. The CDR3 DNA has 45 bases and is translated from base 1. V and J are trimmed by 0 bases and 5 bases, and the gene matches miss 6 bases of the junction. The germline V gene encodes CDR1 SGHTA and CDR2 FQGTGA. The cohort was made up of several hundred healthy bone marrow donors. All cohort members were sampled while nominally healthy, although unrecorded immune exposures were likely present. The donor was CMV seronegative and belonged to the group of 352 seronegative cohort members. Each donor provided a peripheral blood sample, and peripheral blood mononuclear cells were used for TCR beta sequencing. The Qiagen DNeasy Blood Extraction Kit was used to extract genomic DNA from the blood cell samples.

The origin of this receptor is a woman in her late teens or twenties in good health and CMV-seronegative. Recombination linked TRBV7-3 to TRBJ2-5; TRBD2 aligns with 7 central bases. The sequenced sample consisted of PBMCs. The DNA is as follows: TGTGCCAGCAGCTTAACCCAGCGGGGTGGGGAGACCCAGTACTTC. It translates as CASSLTQRGGETQYF.